Below are 8 T cell receptor beta chains sequenced from a single sample in a study of blood T cell repertoires in COVID-19. Sequenced by immunoSEQ multiplex PCR; TCRdb stores in-frame clones only, minus some. The sample consists of about 190,000 clones, roughly nine tenths of them appearing once. Sequencing was performed on peripheral blood. The receptors were sampled from a man aged 40-55 years with acute or convalescent COVID-19.

V is TRBV6-5 and J is TRBJ1-1; TRBD1 aligns across 7 bases. V shed 8 bases and J 4 bases; nucleotides not matched to a gene: 13. CDR1 MNHEY and CDR2 SVGAGI come from the germline V gene. This CDR3 region has 15 residues. The CDR3 here is CASGTAQGRGTEAFF. The CDR3 nucleotides are TGTGCCAGCGGAACCGCACAGGGGAGAGGCACTGAAGCTTTCTTT.

This chain connects TRBV3-1 (or the pseudogene TRBV3-2) to TRBJ1-5; a possible D gene is TRBD1 (5 bases). Between the trimmed V and J ends, which lost 1 base and 6 bases, there was a span of 7 bases. The CDR3 extends over 13 amino acids. In germline, CDR1 is LGHDT, CDR2 YNNKEL (reference sequence). CDR3 protein: CASSQAQGQPQHF. CDR3 bases: TGTGCCAGCAGCCAAGCCCAGGGTCAGCCCCAGCATTTT.

This clone was seen just once. V and J are TRBV6-5 and TRBJ2-3; perhaps TRBD2 as D (5 bases). V gave up 5 bases and J gave up 2 bases, with 8 bases separating them. The germline CDR1 and CDR2 sequences are MNHEY and SVGAGI. The CDR3 spans 13 residues. The CDR3 nucleotides read TGTGCCAGCAGTCTGGACTTCACAGATACGCAGTATTTT. It is translated as CASSLDFTDTQYF.

This chain uses TRBV4-2 with TRBJ2-3; 10 bases are shared with TRBD2. The CDR3 is 16 amino acids. Germline trimming cut 2 bases from V and 2 bases from J; bases unmatched to any gene: 4. Germline lookup yields CDR1 LGHNA and CDR2 YNFKEQ. The chain's CDR3 is CASSQNSGGPTDTQYF. CDR3 nucleotide sequence: TGTGCCAGCAGCCAAAATAGCGGGGGGCCCACAGATACGCAGTATTTT.

The chain combines TRBV5-4 with TRBJ2-5, with 8 nucleotides matching TRBD1. V shed 0 bases and J 6 bases; nucleotides not matched to a gene: 4. This CDR3 spans 14 amino acids. Germline loops: CDR1 SGHNT, CDR2 YYREEE (reference sequence). The CDR3 bases are TGTGCCAGCAGCTTGGCAGGGGGCGCGAAGACCCAGTACTTC. It yields the protein CASSLAGGAKTQYF.

Only one count was recorded for this clone. The chain has TRBV9 and TRBJ2-3, with D unclear. The V and J ends lost 0 bases and 4 bases respectively, with 9 bases between them. The germline V gene has CDR1 SGDLS and CDR2 YYNGEE. CDR3 size: 14 residues. The CDR3 DNA sequence: TGTGCCAGCAGCGTAGTCTCCCGGTCAGATACGCAGTATTTT. This translates into CASSVVSRSDTQYF.

The chain has TRBV6-5 and TRBJ2-7; tentative D call: TRBD1 (5 bases). The V gene's germline CDR1 is MNHEY and CDR2 SVGAGI. Trimming left V 6 bases short and J 3 bases short, with 15 bases between. This CDR3 contains 14 residues. CDR3 sequence: CASSGGKGRYEQYF. The CDR3 bases are TGTGCCAGCAGCGGTGGTAAGGGGCGCTACGAGCAGTACTTC.

This chain links TRBV24-1 with TRBJ2-5, with a weak D call TRBD2 (7 bases). The V end lost 3 bases, the J end lost 5 bases, and 15 bases lay between the germline ends. Germline V CDR1 and CDR2: KGHDR, SFDVKD. CDR3 length: 15 amino acids. Here the CDR3 DNA reads TGTGCCACCAGTGATCCTCGGGGGGCCGGGGAGACCCAGTACTTC. Encoded protein: CATSDPRGAGETQYF.